These T cell receptor beta chains were read from a single sample in a study of T cell responses to AZD1222 COVID-19 vaccine. Method: immunoSEQ multiplex PCR; TCRdb's copy keeps in-frame clones and lacks some. The repertoire consists of 150,000 to 160,000 clones, with around 89% occurring once and the leading ten covering 3% to 3.5%. The material sequenced was peripheral blood, taken on day 0 of AZD1222 vaccination. The receptors come from an adult in good health. CDR3s include the opening cysteine and the closing phenylalanine or tryptophan. A D gene is named only where the DNA matches it firmly. Only part of the rows carry a size: once, few, many, or a class if the clone is expanded.

NA TRBJ1-3 TRBV6-6 once TGTGCCAGCAGTTCGGCAGGAACAGGAAACACCATATATTTT CASSSAGTGNTIYF
TRBD1 TRBJ2-7 TRBV14 NA TGTGCCAGCAGCCAAGTTTCGGGCAGGGGGTACGAGCAGTACTTC CASSQVSGRGYEQYF
NA TRBJ2-1 TRBV4-3 NA TGCGCCAGCAAACATGTGGGGGCGTGGGAGCAGTTCTTC CASKHVGAWEQFF
NA TRBJ2-2 TRBV24-1 NA TGTGCCACCGCGGAAGCGAACACCGGGGAGCTGTTTTTT CATAEANTGELFF
NA TRBJ2-3 TRBV3-1/TRBV3-2 NA TGTGCCAGCAGCCAGAGGGGGGGCAGGGCAGATACGCAGTATTTT CASSQRGGRADTQYF
NA TRBJ1-3 TRBV18 NA TGTGCCAGCTCACCACCGGCCAGGGGTGGAAACACCATATATTTT CASSPPARGGNTIYF
NA TRBJ1-1 TRBV19 NA TGTGCCAGTAGTAACGAGGTGGGCACTGAAGCTTTCTTT CASSNEVGTEAFF
NA TRBJ1-1 TRBV25-1 NA TGTGCCAGCAGTGTATTAGGGAACACTGAAGCTTTCTTT CASSVLGNTEAFF
NA TRBJ1-3 TRBV9 NA TGTGCCAGCAGCGTAGGGAACTCGGGAAACACCATATATTTT CASSVGNSGNTIYF
NA TRBJ2-4 TRBV6-5 NA TGTGCCAGCAGAACGCCGGGACCACAACGTTACATTCAGTACTTC CASRTPGPQRYIQYF
NA TRBJ1-2 TRBV18 once TGTGCCAGCTCACCAATCGCGGACAGTTCGGTATCGAGTGGCTACACCTTC CASSPIADSSVSSGYTF
TRBD1 TRBJ2-1 TRBV24-1 few TGTGCCGCCGCCGGGACAGGGCCCTACAATGAGCAGTTCTTC CAAAGTGPYNEQFF
NA TRBJ1-2 TRBV5-6 NA TGTGCCAGCAGCTTGGGAGGGGGCTATGGCTACACCTTC CASSLGGGYGYTF
NA TRBJ1-5 TRBV6-4 NA TGTGCCAGCAGTGTTGAAGGAGGGAACAATCAGCCCCAGCATTTT CASSVEGGNNQPQHF
NA TRBJ1-3 TRBV7-2 NA TGTGCCAGCAGCTTACAACCCGGGGGGGGAAACACCATATATTTT CASSLQPGGGNTIYF
NA TRBJ1-4 TRBV15 NA TGTGCCACCAGCAGAGATCCGGGAACTAATGAAAAACTGTTTTTT CATSRDPGTNEKLFF
TRBD2 TRBJ2-1 TRBV5-1 NA TGCGCCAGCAGCCCATTTAGCGGGGAACCCTACAATGAGCAGTTCTTC CASSPFSGEPYNEQFF
TRBD1 TRBJ2-2 TRBV7-9 NA TGTGCCAGCAGCAAGGGACAGGGCAACACCGGGGAGCTGTTTTTT CASSKGQGNTGELFF
TRBD2 TRBJ2-4 TRBV9 NA TGTGCCAGCAGCGTAGACGGGGGGAAAAACATTCAGTACTTC CASSVDGGKNIQYF
NA TRBJ2-1 TRBV5-6 NA TGTGCCAGCAGCTTGACACAAGGGTATGAGCAGTTCTTC CASSLTQGYEQFF
NA TRBJ2-1 TRBV27 NA TGTGCCAGCAGTTTAGCTAGACCCAATGAGCAGTTCTTC CASSLARPNEQFF
NA TRBJ2-1 TRBV9 NA TGTGCCAGCAGCGTAGACTCTAGGCCTATCGAGCAGTTCTTC CASSVDSRPIEQFF
NA TRBJ2-1 TRBV7-6 NA TGTGCCAGCAGCCTACAGAAATCGTCAGGCAATGAGCAGTTCTTC CASSLQKSSGNEQFF
NA TRBJ1-2 TRBV6-2/TRBV6-3 NA TGTGCCAGCAGCTGGACGGGGAAGGGGGGCTACACCTTC CASSWTGKGGYTF
NA TRBJ1-1 TRBV7-9 NA TGTGCCAGCAGCTTAGGGGGAGGGAACACTGAAGCTTTCTTT CASSLGGGNTEAFF
NA TRBJ2-7 TRBV6-5 NA TGTGCCAGCAGTTACCGGGACGGATACGAGCAGTACTTC CASSYRDGYEQYF
TRBD2 TRBJ2-1 TRBV6-5 NA TGTGCCAGCAAGGTAGCGGGGGGACAGTACAATGAGCAGTTCTTC CASKVAGGQYNEQFF
NA TRBJ1-1 TRBV6-2/TRBV6-3 NA TGTGCCAGCAGTTACCTTGTTCAAGGCCCGAACACTGAAGCTTTCTTT CASSYLVQGPNTEAFF
TRBD2 TRBJ2-1 TRBV19 NA TGTGCCAGTAGTTCCGTTGGGAGCGGGGGTGACAATGAGCAGTTCTTC CASSSVGSGGDNEQFF
TRBD1 TRBJ1-4 TRBV11-2 NA TGTGCCAGCAGCTTCGGGACAGGGTTAGAAAAACTGTTTTTT CASSFGTGLEKLFF
NA TRBJ1-6 TRBV5-4 NA TGTGCCAGCAGCTTGATGGCGCCATGGGGCAATTCACCCCTCCACTTT CASSLMAPWGNSPLHF
TRBD1 TRBJ1-6 TRBV6-5 NA TGTGCCAGCAGGACGGGACAGACGAATTCACCCCTCCACTTT CASRTGQTNSPLHF
NA TRBJ2-1 TRBV12-3/TRBV12-4 NA TGTGCCAGCAGCACCCGGCAAAATGAGCAGTTCTTC CASSTRQNEQFF
TRBD1 TRBJ1-1 TRBV29-1 NA TGCAGCGTAGTGGACAGGTCGGCAACTGAAGCTTTCTTT CSVVDRSATEAFF
NA TRBJ1-2 TRBV19 NA TGTGCCAGTAGTATAGGAACAGGTCTTAACTATGGCTACACCTTC CASSIGTGLNYGYTF
TRBD2 TRBJ2-2 TRBV13 NA TGTGCCAGCAGCTTCGGACTAGCGGGGGAGACCGGGGAGCTGTTTTTT CASSFGLAGETGELFF
TRBD1 TRBJ2-7 TRBV11-2 NA TGTGCCAGCAGCCGGGGACAGTTGGTAAACGAGCAGTACTTC CASSRGQLVNEQYF